This TCR beta chain was recovered during a study of cytomegalovirus exposure and HLA in healthy donors. Study results and caveats: Some V segments, TRBV6-2 and TRBV6-3 among them, were indistinguishable and were therefore excluded. Versus the roughly 700-donor mean, an Asian-associated ancestry cluster reportedly showed fewer N-insertions in a later analysis.

Looked up from germline, CDR1 is MNHNS and CDR2 is SASEGT. This CDR3 contains 16 residues. The ends were cut back, 2 bases at V and 11 bases at J, with 22 bases in the middle. Details on this clone: Antigen: not known.

The PCR employed 60 Vbeta primers together with 13 Jbeta primers. Here immunoSEQ multiplex PCR was the method, and the copy in TCRdb shows in-frame clones only, minus some. The sample holds about 90,000 clones, roughly three quarters seen once. The clonotype comes from a man younger than 45 in good health and CMV-seronegative. The sample taken for sequencing was PBMCs. The chain employs TRBV6-1 and TRBJ1-5, with D possibly matching TRBD1 (6 bases). This CDR3 is CASSESHGQGGWAQHF. In DNA, the CDR3 is TGTGCCAGCAGTGAATCCCATGGACAAGGGGGATGGGCCCAGCATTTT.